The clone carrying this T cell receptor (beta chain) has a single count. Its antigen is not identified. TCRdb reprocessed the 5' RACE reads with MiXCR, giving one entry per CDR3 protein. The sample lists just under 600,000 distinct CDR3 sequences, roughly 14% seen once, with roughly 13% in the top ten. This sample stems from a study of T cells after yellow fever vaccination. Regarding the study as a whole: Most primary-vaccination clones recurred post-booster (more than 95% CD4, about 90% CD8). The secondary response peaked faster, at day 5 versus 15, but was weaker. Highly abundant clonotypes carried over from the bulk population could end up in FACS-sorted repertoires as contaminants. A minor fraction of clonotypes spanned both CD4 and CD8 compartments.

Losses at the gene ends were 0 bases for V and 4 bases for J; bases not matched to a gene: 15. The CDR3 is 18 amino acids. Germline CDR1 is SGHDT and CDR2 is YYEEEE. The TCR sequence derives from a man younger than 40 who received the YFV17D yellow fever vaccine. The sample here was PBMCs, taken on the day of the yellow fever booster vaccination. V and J are TRBV5-6 and TRBJ2-7, with 8 positions matching TRBD1. CDR3 amino acids: CASSLATLHRDRFYEQYF. Written as DNA, the CDR3 is TGTGCCAGCAGCTTGGCCACTCTACACAGGGACAGGTTTTACGAGCAGTACTTC.